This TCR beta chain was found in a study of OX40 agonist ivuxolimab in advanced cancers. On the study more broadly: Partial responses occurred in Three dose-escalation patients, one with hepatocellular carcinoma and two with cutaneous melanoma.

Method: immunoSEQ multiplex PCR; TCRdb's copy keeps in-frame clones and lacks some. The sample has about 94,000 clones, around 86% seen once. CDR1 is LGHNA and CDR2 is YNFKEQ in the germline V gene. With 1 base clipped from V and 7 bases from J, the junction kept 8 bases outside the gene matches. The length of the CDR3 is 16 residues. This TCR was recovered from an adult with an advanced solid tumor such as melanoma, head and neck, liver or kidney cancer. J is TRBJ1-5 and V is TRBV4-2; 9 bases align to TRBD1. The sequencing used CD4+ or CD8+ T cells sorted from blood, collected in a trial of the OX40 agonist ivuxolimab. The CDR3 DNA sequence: TGTGCCAGCAGCCAAGGCCAGGGACAGGGTGAGCAGCCCCAGCATTTT. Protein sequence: CASSQGQGQGEQPQHF.